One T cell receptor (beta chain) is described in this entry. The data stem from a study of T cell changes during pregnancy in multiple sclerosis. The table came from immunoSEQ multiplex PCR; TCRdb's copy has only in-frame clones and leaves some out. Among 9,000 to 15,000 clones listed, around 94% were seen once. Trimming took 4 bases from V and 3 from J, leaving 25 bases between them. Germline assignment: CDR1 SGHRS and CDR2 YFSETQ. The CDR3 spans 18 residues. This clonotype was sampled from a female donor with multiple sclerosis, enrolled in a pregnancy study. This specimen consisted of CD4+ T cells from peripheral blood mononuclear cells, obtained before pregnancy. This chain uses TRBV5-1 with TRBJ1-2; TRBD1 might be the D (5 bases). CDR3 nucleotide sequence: TGCGCCAGCAGCGCTAGAACTAAGAGGACGGGCAGGGACTATGGCTACACCTTC. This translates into CASSARTKRTGRDYGYTF.